This T cell receptor (beta chain) was identified during a study of OX40 agonist ivuxolimab in advanced cancers. Study information: An anti-OX40 (CD134) antibody with agonistic activity, ivuxolimab, was administered to patients. Prior anti-PD-1, anti-PD-L1 or anti-CTLA-4 therapy was allowed; roughly 40% had some. Whole-study results and caveats: CD4+ and CD8+ blood T cells expanded clonally by week 6 at 0.1 to 3.0 mg/kg.

Assay used: immunoSEQ multiplex PCR; TCRdb lists only in-frame clones, some missing. The sample contains some 50,000 clones, roughly 84% of which appear only once. Germline V CDR1 and CDR2: GTSNPN, SVGIG (reference sequence). Trimming cost V 0 bases and J 3 bases, with 3 bases left between them. The CDR3 runs to 12 residues. Of note for this clone: Its antigen is still unknown.

This rearrangement joins TRBV30 to TRBJ1-3; D call uncertain. The receptor was isolated from an adult with an advanced solid tumor such as melanoma, head and neck, liver or kidney cancer. Sequencing used CD4+ or CD8+ T cells sorted from blood, obtained in a trial of the OX40 agonist ivuxolimab. CDR3 sequence (DNA): TGTGCCTGGAGTGTCGGTGGAAACACCATATATTTT. Protein: CAWSVGGNTIYF. The whole variable domain, remainder taken from reference TRBV30 and TRBJ1-3, is SQTIHQWPATLVQPVGSPLSLECTVEGTSNPNLYWYRQAAGRGLQLLFYSVGIGQISSEVPQNLSASRPQDRQFILSSKKLLLSDSGFYLCAWSVGGNTIYFGEGSWLTVV.